This T cell receptor beta chain was obtained from a study of blood T cell repertoires in COVID-19. Study information: The United States, Italy and Spain were the sources of the acute and convalescent COVID-19 samples. PBMCs, B-cell-depleted T cells, or T cells were the source of the cDNA or gDNA that made up the material.

V was pared by 5 bases and J by 1 base, with 3 bases of the junction left unmatched. The CDR3 consists of 13 residues. Germline V lookup: CDR1 SQVTM, CDR2 ANQGSEA. As originally analysed: Using reference gene primer amplification, nucleated cell counts were estimated. Using immunoSEQ multiplex PCR, the repertoire was profiled, and TCRdb retains in-frame clones only, with some absent. V and J calls and clone size are those listed in that table; D and trimming were worked out from the DNA. The table shows around 110,000 clones, with less than 90% occurring only once. Sequencing used peripheral blood. The source is a man aged 25 to 45 with acute or convalescent COVID-19. The chain joins TRBV29-1 to TRBJ2-3; the match to TRBD2 covers 7 bases. CDR3 coding DNA: TGCAGCGTTCGGGGGGAGGGCACAGATACGCAGTATTTT. Its protein is CSVRGEGTDTQYF.